The following is a T cell receptor beta chain sequence with its context. Antigen specificity is unknown. Germline values: CDR1 SGHTA, CDR2 FQGNSA. This CDR3 contains 14 residues. Trimming left V 4 bases short and J 3 bases short, with 12 bases between. This record belongs to a study of Ad26.COV2.S vaccination and SARS-CoV-2 variants. Profiled with immunoSEQ multiplex PCR; TCRdb holds only in-frame clones, not every one. The sample comprises fewer than 100,000 clones, about four fifths of which are singletons, and roughly 15% rests with the top ten. General study results and limits: Following vaccination, spike-specific CD8+ and CD4+ T cell responses reportedly exhibited substantial breadth. Across vaccine and placebo recipients, the breadth of non-spike TCRs was similar. Using TCR breadth and depth analyses may have led to underestimated total T cell responses.

The source material was peripheral blood, sampled after recovery from COVID-19. The sequence was obtained from a human donor who had recovered from COVID-19. V usage is TRBV7-2 and J usage is TRBJ1-1; D is unclear. The CDR3 DNA reads TGTGCCAGCAGCTCCCGTCCGGGAGACACTGAAGCTTTCTTT. Its translation: CASSSRPGDTEAFF.